What follows is one T cell receptor (beta chain) and its context. Authors' analysis steps: Amplified reference gene primers provided the basis for estimating nucleated cell counts. Here immunoSEQ multiplex PCR was the method, and the copy in TCRdb shows in-frame clones only, minus some. The V and J calls and the clone size are those of that table, but D and trimming were determined from the DNA. The profile shows around 300,000 clones, 88% of them singletons. The record originates from a study of blood T cell repertoires in COVID-19. Looking at the study overall: Sites across the United States, Italy and Spain contributed samples from acute and convalescent COVID-19. T cells, B-cell-depleted T cells, or PBMCs supplied cDNA or gDNA.

Participants were aged about 18 to 89 years from around 26 US areas. The sample taken for sequencing was PBMCs or T cells enriched from blood (not recorded which). The TCR sequence derives from a woman aged 55-69 years in a cohort exposed to, infected with or recovered from COVID-19 (not recorded which).

The CDR3 DNA sequence: TGTGCCAGCAGCGTAGACGGCCTAGCGGGAGCGGTGGAGACCCAGTACTTC. It yields the protein CASSVDGLAGAVETQYF. The V gene is TRBV9, the J gene TRBJ2-5, with TRBD2 matching 10 bases. CDR1 SGDLS and CDR2 YYNGEE come from the germline V gene. This CDR3 has 17 amino acids. After removal of 0 bases from V and 5 bases from J, the junction contained 10 bases not matched to a gene. The variable domain in full, completed from reference TRBV9 and TRBJ2-5, reads DSGVTQTPKHLITATGQRVTLRCSPRSGDLSVYWYQQSLDQGLQFLIQYYNGEERAKGNILERFSAQQFPDLHSELNLSSLELGDSALYFCASSVDGLAGAVETQYFGPGTRLLVL.